This record concerns one T cell receptor (beta chain) sequence. What antigen it recognizes has not been identified. No much larger clone exists at a distance of one base, and base qualities are not known. The cysteine opens and the phenylalanine closes a CDR3 of 17 amino acids. Of all the DNA, just the CDR3 is kept, 51 bases in frame from base 1. CDR1 and CDR2, looked up from the germline V gene, are MDHEN and SYDVKM. Germline trimming amounts to 4 bases on V and 0 bases on J, with 8 as the count of junction bases outside the gene matches. This entry is derived from a study of T cell responses to AZD1222 COVID-19 vaccine (dated by TCRdb to 2020 to 2022). In terms of the full investigation: Because spike-specific TCR depth and breadth did not differ between the two schedules, AZD1222 recipients who got a second dose at roughly 4 weeks were pooled with those who got a second dose at roughly 12 weeks. TCR sequencing was performed for 230 to 250 trial participants, of whom about 200 were given two doses of AZD1222 and roughly 25 were given two doses of MenACWY control vaccine. Trial participants were enrolled into age subgroups of 18-55, 56-69 and 70-plus years, which contained roughly 140, 27 and 60 TCR-sequenced participants, respectively.

General conclusions and limits of the study: After two AZD1222 doses, both the breadth and the depth of spike-specific TCRs were significantly higher than at day 0 and than in MenACWY recipients. Because no samples from the day 14 peak response were available, repertoires could be characterized only after the peak T cell response. Conclusions about previously exposed vaccinees are limited because only 6 or 7 AZD1222 recipients were SARS-CoV-2 seropositive at baseline. CD4 TCRs associated with the vaccine covered the entire spike protein, and the dominant responses were in regions 160-218 and 743-854. In the small 56-69-year group, the increase in depth fell short of significance, most likely because of low power. Most participants were white British and females outnumbered males, and the authors suggested that clonal diversity may have been underestimated. Reportedly, close to half of the unique spike-specific TCRs recognized epitopes lying outside the regions that are mutated in the B.1.351 and B.1.1.7 variants.

The CDR3 regions of human TCRbeta chains were analyzed by immunosequencing. Per the original workflow: Repertoire TCRs were matched against a reference library of SARS-CoV-2-specific TCRs generated with the MIRA antigen-specificity platform. Breadth was defined as the fraction of unique TCRs that were SARS-CoV-2-associated. Depth was defined as the fraction of total T cells that were SARS-CoV-2-associated. Using the MIRA data, each spike-specific TCR was mapped to the spike region that the TCR reacts to and placed in a CD4 or CD8 class. Log10-transformed breadth and depth values were compared by one-way ANOVA with Sidak's multiple comparisons tests. What TCRdb holds here is the immuneACCESS table cut down to in-frame rearrangements. Part of the clones is not present; checked against another copy, under half of the missing clones reflect an unresolved V gene, and the others are unexplained. The DNA was the basis for D and trimming; V, J and clone size are from that table. The sample table lists about 190,000 clones, approximately 92% of them with a count of one. The ten largest make up about 1.2% of the sample.

Sample time point, as interpreted from the label and publication: baseline before first vaccination. Vaccinee samples were obtained from the UK trials COV001 and COV002, which included a single-blind randomized controlled phase 2/3 trial of AZD1222 (ChAdOx1 nCoV-19) in healthy adults. For TCRbeta chain sequencing, PBMC samples were collected from trial participants at day 0 and at day 28 after the second dose. The rearrangement joined TRBV28 to TRBJ1-3; TRBD1 agrees with 8 junctional bases. This sequence originates from an adult in good health. This sample comprised peripheral blood, obtained on day 0 of AZD1222 vaccination. The sequenced DNA is TGTGCCAGCAGTTCCCTGGACAGGGTTATCTCTGGAAACACCATATATTTT. Its amino acids are CASSSLDRVISGNTIYF.